This record concerns one TCR beta chain sequence. The entry originates in a study of shared clonotypes between healthy human individuals. On sorted subsets, replicate PCRs used 150 to 250 ng DNA, or 25,000 to 35,000 T cell genomes. Original data processing: Without quality scores, immunoSEQ junctional reads could not be filtered like full-length reads. Assay used: immunoSEQ multiplex PCR; TCRdb lists only in-frame clones, some missing. V, J and clone size were drawn from that table, and D and trimming were deduced from the DNA. Found here are 780,000 or so clones, over 60% of them singletons; the top ten hold approximately 1.8%. This CDR3 has 15 residues. Trimming shortened V by 6 bases and J by 4 bases, and 17 bases separated the two germline ends. Per the germline V gene, CDR1 is KGHSH and CDR2 is LQKENI.

This receptor was taken from a woman in her twenties or thirties in good health. This chain joins TRBV18 and TRBJ2-3; tentatively, D is TRBD1 or TRBD2 (5 bases each). The sequenced material came from memory CD4+ T cells sorted from blood. The sample's subset: CD45RA-negative fraction. For the CDR3, the DNA is TGTGCCAGCTCTCCTGGGGTAGGGGAGTCAGATACGCAGTATTTT. It translates to CASSPGVGESDTQYF.